This is a list of T cell receptor beta chains from one sample in a study of CD8 T cells in Susac syndrome. TCRdb reprocessed the immunoSEQ multiplex PCR reads via MiXCR and lists one record per CDR3 protein. The sample lists 300,000 to 350,000 distinct CDR3 sequences; about 91% were seen once. Sequencing was carried out using CD4+ T cells from PBMCs. The receptor source for this set is a human donor with multiple sclerosis. Both conserved end residues are part of each CDR3. A D gene is named only where the DNA matches it firmly. Clone size is shown for a subset of rows, as once, few, many or a class of expanded clone.

>TRBV5-1|TRBD2|TRBJ2-1|-
TGCGCCAGCAGCCCGTTCAGCGGGAGACTTTACAATGAGCAGTTCTTC
CASSPFSGRLYNEQFF
>TRBV7-9|-|TRBJ2-7|-
TGTGCCAGCAGCTTAGACATCTCCTACGAGCAGTACTTC
CASSLDISYEQYF
>TRBV7-9|-|TRBJ2-1|-
TGTGCCAGCGGCGGCTCCTACAATGAGCAGTTCTTC
CASGGSYNEQFF
>TRBV30|-|TRBJ2-4|once
TGTGCCTGGAGTTGGGAGGTGAACATTCAGTACTTC
CAWSWEVNIQYF
>TRBV20-1|TRBD2|TRBJ2-1|-
TGCAGTGCTAGAGGCCTACGAGGACTAGCGGGGGACAATGAGCAGTTCTTC
CSARGLRGLAGDNEQFF
>TRBV12-3/TRBV12-4|-|TRBJ1-2|-
TGTGCCAGCAGTTTTGGCCAGGGGAGGGTGAAAGGCTACACCTTC
CASSFGQGRVKGYTF
>TRBV18|TRBD1|TRBJ2-3|-
TGTGCCAGCTCACGGGACCTCGACAGGGGTTTTGTGGATACGCAGTATTTT
CASSRDLDRGFVDTQYF
>TRBV5-1|-|TRBJ2-5|-
TGCGCCAGCACCGCAGGGTCGGAGACCCAGTACTTC
CASTAGSETQYF
>TRBV18|-|TRBJ2-5|-
TGTGCCAGCTCACCCGACTCCGATGAGACCCAGTACTTC
CASSPDSDETQYF
>TRBV5-1|TRBD1|TRBJ1-2|-
TGCGCCAGCAGCCGACTAGGACAGGGTGAAGGATATGGCTACACCTTC
CASSRLGQGEGYGYTF
>TRBV20-1|-|TRBJ1-5|-
TGCAGTGCTAGAGAGCCAGGAATAACCAATCAGCCCCAGCATTTT
CSAREPGITNQPQHF
>TRBV7-9|-|TRBJ2-1|-
TGTGCCAGCAGCCGCATTAACAATGAGCAGTTCTTC
CASSRINNEQFF
>TRBV6-4|-|TRBJ2-1|-
TGTGCCAGCAGTGACTCTGGGACTGCCCTGGCGGAGCAGTTCTTC
CASSDSGTALAEQFF
>TRBV5-1|-|TRBJ2-1|-
TGCGCCAGCAGCCAGGCATTGGATGAGCAGTTCTTC
CASSQALDEQFF
>TRBV3-1|-|TRBJ2-7|-
TGTGCCAGCAGCCAAGATACCAGACGCGAGCAGTACTTC
CASSQDTRREQYF
>TRBV3-1|-|TRBJ1-1|-
TGTGCCAGCAGCCAAAAGCGTTTCAGGGGTGGCACTGAAGCTTTCTTT
CASSQKRFRGGTEAFF
>TRBV12-3/TRBV12-4|TRBD2|TRBJ2-3|-
TGTGCCAGCAGTCTTGAGCGGGGGATCACAGATACGCAGTATTTT
CASSLERGITDTQYF
>TRBV19|TRBD2|TRBJ2-1|-
TGTGCCAGTAGTTCACGGACTAGTAAGCTTTTAGAGTTCTTC
CASSSRTSKLLEFF
>TRBV19|TRBD1|TRBJ2-4|-
TGTGCCAGTTCCCCTTACGTCACGACGACAGGGCAGTACTTC
CASSPYVTTTGQYF
>TRBV2|-|TRBJ2-3|-
TGTGCCAGCAGTGACCCAGGAGGGAACACAGATACGCAGTATTTT
CASSDPGGNTDTQYF
>TRBV29-1|-|TRBJ1-1|-
TGCAGCGTTGAAGGCCCCTCGACGAAAGCTTTCTTT
CSVEGPSTKAFF
>TRBV7-9|-|TRBJ2-6|-
TGTGCCAGCAGCGGGCTCCAGGGCTCTGGGGCCAACGTCCTGACTTTC
CASSGLQGSGANVLTF
>TRBV6-5|-|TRBJ2-3|-
TGTGCCAGCAGTTACCCAGGTGTGCAGGAGGGGAGAGATACGCAGTATTTT
CASSYPGVQEGRDTQYF
>TRBV5-4|TRBD2|TRBJ2-3|-
TGTGCCAGCAGCGTCGGACTAGCGGGGAGGAGCACAGATACGCAGTATTTT
CASSVGLAGRSTDTQYF
>TRBV9|-|TRBJ1-1|-
TGTGCCAGCAGCGTAGGAGGGGTCGGGGCTGTGGGCACTGAAGCTTTCTTT
CASSVGGVGAVGTEAFF
>TRBV7-9|-|TRBJ1-3|-
TGTGCCAGCAGCTCAAAAGCTCGTGGAAACACCATATATTTT
CASSSKARGNTIYF
>TRBV9|-|TRBJ1-2|-
TGTGCCAGCAGCGTCGCCACAGGGCCCTATGGCTACACCTTC
CASSVATGPYGYTF
>TRBV5-1|-|TRBJ1-1|once
TGCGCCAGCAGCTTCTCCTCAGGGAGCACTGAAGCTTTCTTT
CASSFSSGSTEAFF
>TRBV10-3|TRBD1|TRBJ1-6|-
TGTGCCATCAGGATCAGGGGGGATAATTCACCCCTCCACTTT
CAIRIRGDNSPLHF
>TRBV20-1|-|TRBJ1-5|-
TGCAGTGCTAGCTCCCAATTCGAGATGGATCAGCCCCAGCATTTT
CSASSQFEMDQPQHF
>TRBV12-3/TRBV12-4|-|TRBJ1-5|-
TGTGCCAGCAGTTTTTCGGGGGCTGATCAGCCCCAGCATTTT
CASSFSGADQPQHF
>TRBV9|TRBD1|TRBJ2-3|-
TGTGCCAGCAGCGTAGATGGGGAGGACAGGGGGCTGGATACGCAGTATTTT
CASSVDGEDRGLDTQYF
>TRBV10-3|TRBD2|TRBJ2-3|-
TGTGCCATCAGTGAACTAGCGGGGGAAGCGCAGTATTTT
CAISELAGEAQYF
>TRBV29-1|-|TRBJ2-6|-
TGCAGCGTTGTGGGGGGTGGGGCCAACGTCCTGACTTTC
CSVVGGGANVLTF
>TRBV18|-|TRBJ1-2|-
TGTGCCAGCTCGGGAATGAACCAACCCCAAGCTAACTATGGCTACACCTTC
CASSGMNQPQANYGYTF
>TRBV7-6|TRBD2|TRBJ2-3|-
TGTGCCAGCAGCTTACCCCCTAGCGGGGGGGCGGGGGTGACAGATACGCAGTATTTT
CASSLPPSGGAGVTDTQYF
>TRBV7-2|-|TRBJ1-2|-
TGTGCCAGCAGCGTCCGGGACTGGGGATCCTATGGCTACACCTTC
CASSVRDWGSYGYTF
>TRBV3-1|-|TRBJ1-5|once
TGTGCCAGCAGCCATAGCAGGTTGGGGGATCAGCCCCAGCATTTT
CASSHSRLGDQPQHF
>TRBV2|-|TRBJ1-5|-
TGTGCCAGCAGCCTTTATCAGCCCCAGCATTTT
CASSLYQPQHF
>TRBV7-8|TRBD2|TRBJ2-1|-
TGTGCCAGCACCCGCGGGGTAGCGGGAGGGATTTCTTCCTACAATGAGCAGTTCTTC
CASTRGVAGGISSYNEQFF
>TRBV25-1|-|TRBJ2-7|once
TGTGCCAGCAGTGAATCCGGGGGCGGGAGCTCCTACGAGCAGTACTTC
CASSESGGGSSYEQYF
>TRBV3-1|-|TRBJ2-1|-
TGTGCCAGCAGCCAATGGCGGGACACGGGAAATGAGCAGTTCTTC
CASSQWRDTGNEQFF
>TRBV11-2|-|TRBJ2-3|once
TGTGCCAGCAGCTTTCCGGCCACAGATACGCAGTATTTT
CASSFPATDTQYF
>TRBV5-1|-|TRBJ2-3|-
TGCGCCAGCAGCCCAGGGTCCGCCACAGATACGCAGTATTTT
CASSPGSATDTQYF
>TRBV12-3/TRBV12-4|TRBD1|TRBJ1-1|-
TGTGCCAGCAGATATGGACAGGTCGACACTGAAGCTTTCTTT
CASRYGQVDTEAFF
>TRBV29-1|-|TRBJ1-1|-
TGCAGCTCTAACAGGGATCAGAGCATGAACACTGAAGCTTTCTTT
CSSNRDQSMNTEAFF
>TRBV29-1|-|TRBJ2-1|-
TGCAGCGTTGAAGATCCACTAGCAGGGTCCAATGAGCAGTTCTTC
CSVEDPLAGSNEQFF
>TRBV3-1|-|TRBJ1-6|-
TGTGCCAGCAGCTCCGCATGGGGGGTTTCACCCCTCCACTTT
CASSSAWGVSPLHF
>TRBV19|-|TRBJ1-1|once
TGTGCCAGCACCCGGGGGGGGTTGATGGGTTCTGCTGAAGCTTTCTTT
CASTRGGLMGSAEAFF
>TRBV20-1|-|TRBJ1-6|once
TGCAGTGCTAGAGAGGTAGACCAGTTGGGTTCACCCCTCCACTTT
CSAREVDQLGSPLHF
>TRBV4-1|-|TRBJ2-1|-
TGCGCCAGCAGCCCAGGCCTAGGCAGGGGACGTCACAATGAGCAGTTCTTC
CASSPGLGRGRHNEQFF
>TRBV29-1|TRBD2|TRBJ2-3|-
TGCAGCGTTGTAGAACTAGCGGTAGATACGCAGTATTTT
CSVVELAVDTQYF
>TRBV29-1|-|TRBJ2-2|-
TGCAGCGGCGACTTCCAGGGCACCGGGGAGCTGTTTTTT
CSGDFQGTGELFF
>TRBV20-1|TRBD1|TRBJ1-2|-
TGCAGTGCTAATTCAGGGGGCTATGGCTACACCTTC
CSANSGGYGYTF
>TRBV14|-|TRBJ2-3|-
TGTGCCAGCAGCCAAGATCAAAAAGGCCTCCGCACAGATACGCAGTATTTT
CASSQDQKGLRTDTQYF
>TRBV19|-|TRBJ1-5|-
TGTGCCAGTAGTATTCAGACCGTTAGCAATCAGCCCCAGCATTTT
CASSIQTVSNQPQHF
>TRBV7-2|-|TRBJ1-6|-
TGTGCCAGCAGCTTAGTCGGGACGGATAATTCACCCCTCCACTTT
CASSLVGTDNSPLHF